This T cell receptor (beta chain) was found in a study of blood T cell repertoires in COVID-19. Across the whole study: T cells, B-cell-depleted T cells, or PBMCs supplied cDNA or gDNA.

V shed 0 bases and J shed 3 bases, with 6 bases lying between them. The germline V gene has CDR1 SGHKS and CDR2 YYEKEE (reference sequence). This CDR3 contains 13 residues. Data came from immunoSEQ multiplex PCR; TCRdb stores just in-frame clones and leaves some out. The sample gives 200,000 or so clones, roughly 90% of which show up once; under 2% is in the top ten. The sequence came from a man in his 70s with acute or convalescent COVID-19. The chain recombines TRBV5-5 with TRBJ2-5; maybe TRBD2 (5 bases). Sequencing was performed on peripheral blood. For the CDR3, the DNA is TGTGCCAGCAGCTTGGCGGGGAAAGAGACCCAGTACTTC. Translating gives CASSLAGKETQYF.